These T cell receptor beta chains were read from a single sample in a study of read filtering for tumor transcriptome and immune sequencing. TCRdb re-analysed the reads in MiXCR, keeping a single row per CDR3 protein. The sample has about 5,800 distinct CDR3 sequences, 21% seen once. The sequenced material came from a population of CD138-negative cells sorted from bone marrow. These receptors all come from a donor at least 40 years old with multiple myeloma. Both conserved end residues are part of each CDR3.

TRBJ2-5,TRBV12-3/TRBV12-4,CASSQGTSGEQETQYF
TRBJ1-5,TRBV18,CASSPGQDLGPQHF
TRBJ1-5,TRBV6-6,CASSTSRGTDNQPQHF
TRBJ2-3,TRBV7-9,CASSQGTGGNTDTQYF
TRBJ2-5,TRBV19,CASSINGTRGTQYF
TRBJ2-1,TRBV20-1,CSVPRTGYNEQFF
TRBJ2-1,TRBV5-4,CASSLTGERDNEQFF
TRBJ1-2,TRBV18,CASSSDGYTF
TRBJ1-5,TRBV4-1,CASSQGASGHSNQPQHF
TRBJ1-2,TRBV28,CASSLTVAGAYGYTF
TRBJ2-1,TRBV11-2,CASSLEGTAYNEQFF
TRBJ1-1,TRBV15,CATSRDLDGEAFF
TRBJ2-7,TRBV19,CASSPLRGGGYEQYF
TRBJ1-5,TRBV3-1,CASSHGTGSGQPQHF
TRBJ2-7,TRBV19,CASSKKKTSGYYEQYF
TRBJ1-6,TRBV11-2,CASSEDRGSPLHF
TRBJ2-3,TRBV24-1,CATSPGGRGTDTQYF
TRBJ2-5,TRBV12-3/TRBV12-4,CASSLVRETQYF
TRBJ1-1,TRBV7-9,CAVDSGVAFF
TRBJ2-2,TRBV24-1,CATSWGDTNTGELFF
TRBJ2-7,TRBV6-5,CASMGDKLYEQYF
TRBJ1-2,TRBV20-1,CSAPNGAAGYTF
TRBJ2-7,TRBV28,CASSPIGPYEQYF
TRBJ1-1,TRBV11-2,CASSLKGTGSLTLNTEAFF
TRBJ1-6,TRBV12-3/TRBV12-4,CASSPGVGALHF
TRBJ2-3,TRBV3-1,CASSQGGADTQYF
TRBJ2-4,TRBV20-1,CSARSSTAKNIQYF
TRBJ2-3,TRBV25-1,CASSGGGSGRALGTDTQYF
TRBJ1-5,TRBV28,CASSQNSGYQPQHF
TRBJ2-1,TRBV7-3,CASSRGTSPYNEQFF
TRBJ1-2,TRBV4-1,CASSQDSGGTGADYGYTF
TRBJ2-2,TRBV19,CASSARRGGYDGELFF
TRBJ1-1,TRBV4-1,CASSQDSRFRATEAFF
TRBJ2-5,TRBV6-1,CASSYSRLAGDEETQYF
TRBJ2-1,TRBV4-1,CASSPRTSGGTCNEQFF
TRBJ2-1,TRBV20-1,CSVRQREWSYNEQFF
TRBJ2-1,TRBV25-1,CASSDTGRTGSYNEQFF
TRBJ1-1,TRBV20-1,CSARDDFGEVGAFF
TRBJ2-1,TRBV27,CASSLGRGRNEQFF
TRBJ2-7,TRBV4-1,CASGLNEGGQGSYEQYF
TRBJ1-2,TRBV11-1,CASSPGKNYGYTF
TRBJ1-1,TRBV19,CASSSQVNTEAFF
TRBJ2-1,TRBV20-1,CSARDRTSGSYNEQFF
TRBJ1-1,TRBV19,CASRPQSVHTEAFF
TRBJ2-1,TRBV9,CASSVGAGATNEQFF
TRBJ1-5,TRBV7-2,CASSLGTPDSNQPQHF
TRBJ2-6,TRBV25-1,CASSEGTGENAGANVLTF
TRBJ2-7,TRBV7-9,CASSLEAASYEQYF
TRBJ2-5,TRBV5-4,CASSLVGNQETQYF
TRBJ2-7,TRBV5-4,CASSLEASAEQYF
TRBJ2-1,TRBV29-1,CSVALRLAGGAYF
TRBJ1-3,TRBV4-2,CASGTPGQQSGNTIYF
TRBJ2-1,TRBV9,CASSGLEGGYNEQFF